This is a list of T cell receptor beta chains from one sample in a study of T cells after yellow fever vaccination. MiXCR, applied by TCRdb to the 5' RACE reads, yields one record per CDR3 protein. The sample has 300,000 to 400,000 distinct CDR3 sequences; 6.2% are singletons. The sample in question was PBMCs, obtained 5 days after the yellow fever booster vaccination. The source is a man aged 25-45 years who received the YFV17D yellow fever vaccine. CDR3s include the opening cysteine and the closing phenylalanine or tryptophan. A D gene is named only where the DNA matches it firmly. A row's size may be missing; if present it is once, few, many or a size class.

v_call: TRBV10-3; j_call: TRBJ2-7; clone_size: many; d_call: -; cdr3_aa: CAIRSDGPSSYEQYF; cdr3_nt: TGTGCCATCAGATCCGACGGACCGAGCTCCTACGAGCAGTACTTC
v_call: TRBV7-2; j_call: TRBJ1-5; clone_size: -; d_call: -; cdr3_aa: CASSSRTAEPQHF; cdr3_nt: TGTGCCAGCAGCTCGCGGACAGCGGAGCCCCAGCATTTT
v_call: TRBV2; j_call: TRBJ2-5; clone_size: few; d_call: -; cdr3_aa: CASSEATSIQETQYF; cdr3_nt: TGTGCCAGCAGTGAAGCGACGTCAATCCAAGAGACCCAGTACTTC
v_call: TRBV5-5; j_call: TRBJ2-7; clone_size: many; d_call: TRBD2; cdr3_aa: CASSPEAGGIYEQYF; cdr3_nt: TGTGCCAGCAGCCCGGAAGCGGGAGGGATCTACGAGCAGTACTTC
v_call: TRBV6-1; j_call: TRBJ2-2; clone_size: many; d_call: -; cdr3_aa: CASRGYTGELFF; cdr3_nt: TGTGCCAGCAGGGGGTACACCGGGGAGCTGTTTTTT
v_call: TRBV6-2/TRBV6-3; j_call: TRBJ2-7; clone_size: -; d_call: -; cdr3_aa: CASSRPTVYEQYF; cdr3_nt: TGTGCCAGCAGCCGACCGACTGTCTACGAGCAGTACTTC
v_call: TRBV19; j_call: TRBJ2-3; clone_size: few; d_call: -; cdr3_aa: CASRGLTQDTQYF; cdr3_nt: TGTGCCAGTAGAGGACTCACGCAAGATACGCAGTATTTT
v_call: TRBV12-3/TRBV12-4; j_call: TRBJ2-3; clone_size: -; d_call: TRBD1; cdr3_aa: CASTSGTGPTDTQYF; cdr3_nt: TGTGCCAGCACTTCCGGGACAGGGCCCACAGATACGCAGTATTTT
v_call: TRBV24-1; j_call: TRBJ2-1; clone_size: many; d_call: -; cdr3_aa: CATARSSNEQFF; cdr3_nt: TGTGCCACCGCGAGGAGCAGCAACGAGCAGTTCTTC
v_call: TRBV5-1; j_call: TRBJ2-7; clone_size: few; d_call: -; cdr3_aa: CASSFGSNRDEQYF; cdr3_nt: TGCGCCAGCAGCTTCGGATCCAACCGGGACGAGCAGTACTTC
v_call: TRBV19; j_call: TRBJ1-2; clone_size: -; d_call: -; cdr3_aa: CASSIDVSGPGYGYTF; cdr3_nt: TGTGCCAGTAGTATAGATGTTTCCGGGCCCGGCTATGGCTACACCTTC
v_call: TRBV29-1; j_call: TRBJ2-2; clone_size: many; d_call: -; cdr3_aa: CSVARQLTGELFF; cdr3_nt: TGCAGCGTCGCCCGACAGCTCACCGGGGAGCTGTTTTTT
v_call: TRBV18; j_call: TRBJ2-7; clone_size: many; d_call: -; cdr3_aa: CASSPREAAGEQYF; cdr3_nt: TGTGCCAGCTCACCACGGGAAGCCGCGGGCGAGCAGTACTTC
v_call: TRBV7-2; j_call: TRBJ2-5; clone_size: many; d_call: -; cdr3_aa: CASSLRAQGSVQETQYF; cdr3_nt: TGTGCCAGCAGCTTACGAGCACAAGGGAGTGTACAAGAGACCCAGTACTTC
v_call: TRBV7-2; j_call: TRBJ1-5; clone_size: many; d_call: -; cdr3_aa: CASSFKGLRAQHF; cdr3_nt: TGTGCCAGCAGCTTCAAAGGTCTCAGGGCCCAGCATTTT
v_call: TRBV12-3/TRBV12-4; j_call: TRBJ1-6; clone_size: many; d_call: TRBD1; cdr3_aa: CASHGQGGSPLHF; cdr3_nt: TGTGCCAGCCATGGACAGGGTGGCTCACCCCTCCACTTT
v_call: TRBV15; j_call: TRBJ1-4; clone_size: few; d_call: -; cdr3_aa: CATSSPGISNEKLFF; cdr3_nt: TGTGCCACCAGCTCCCCTGGAATTTCTAATGAAAAACTGTTTTTT
v_call: TRBV2; j_call: TRBJ2-7; clone_size: -; d_call: TRBD1; cdr3_aa: CASGQGAYEQYF; cdr3_nt: TGTGCCAGCGGACAGGGGGCCTACGAGCAGTACTTC
v_call: TRBV7-2; j_call: TRBJ2-2; clone_size: -; d_call: -; cdr3_aa: CASSPTGSRELFF; cdr3_nt: TGTGCCAGCAGCCCAACAGGGTCCCGGGAGCTGTTTTTT
v_call: TRBV5-1; j_call: TRBJ2-5; clone_size: few; d_call: TRBD2; cdr3_aa: CASSSPSGPQETQYF; cdr3_nt: TGCGCCAGCAGCAGCCCTAGCGGGCCTCAAGAGACCCAGTACTTC
v_call: TRBV6-2/TRBV6-3; j_call: TRBJ2-3; clone_size: -; d_call: TRBD1; cdr3_aa: CASSYAGTGGTDTQYF; cdr3_nt: TGTGCCAGCAGTTACGCCGGGACAGGTGGGACAGATACGCAGTATTTT
v_call: TRBV27; j_call: TRBJ2-1; clone_size: many; d_call: TRBD2; cdr3_aa: CASSLTSTSGMWQFF; cdr3_nt: TGTGCCAGCAGTTTGACATCGACTAGCGGTATGTGGCAGTTCTTC
v_call: TRBV20-1; j_call: TRBJ1-6; clone_size: -; d_call: TRBD1; cdr3_aa: CSASGTENSPLHF; cdr3_nt: TGCAGTGCCTCCGGGACAGAAAATTCACCCCTCCACTTT